These T cell receptor beta chains were read from a single sample in a study of shared clonotypes between healthy human individuals. The table came from immunoSEQ multiplex PCR; TCRdb's copy has only in-frame clones and leaves some out. This table holds 2 million to 3 million clones, roughly 93% found once. Sequencing was performed on naive CD4+ T cells from PBMCs. The receptors derive from a young man in good health. Some clones in this sample may be carry-over from other donors' samples. Each CDR3 is given with its conserved first and last residue. The D gene is left open where the match is weak. Size values are once, few and many counts, or a class for expanded clones, and some rows have none.

CDR3 protein	CDR3 DNA	CDR3 length	V gene	J gene	D gene	clone size
CASSRNNGNTEAFF	TGTGCCAGTAGTCGTAACAACGGGAACACTGAAGCTTTCTTT	14	TRBV19	TRBJ1-1	.	.
CASSARASGHYEQYF	TGTGCCAGCAGCGCCCGGGCTAGCGGACATTACGAGCAGTACTTC	15	TRBV5-4	TRBJ2-7	TRBD2	.
CASSYATANYGYTF	TGTGCCAGCAGTTACGCCACCGCCAACTATGGCTACACCTTC	14	TRBV6-5	TRBJ1-2	.	.
CASSPLAPARGSEQFF	TGTGCCAGCAGCCCCCTAGCGCCCGCCAGGGGCAGCGAGCAGTTCTTC	16	TRBV7-8	TRBJ2-1	.	.
CASSSRQGRSSYEQYF	TGTGCCAGCAGCTCTCGACAGGGCAGATCGTCCTACGAGCAGTACTTC	16	TRBV11-1	TRBJ2-7	TRBD1	.
CASSATGGKETQYF	TGTGCCAGCAGCGCGACAGGGGGCAAAGAGACCCAGTACTTC	14	TRBV9	TRBJ2-5	TRBD1	.
CATSRVPRGRSNQPQHF	TGTGCCACCAGCAGAGTCCCAAGGGGCCGTAGCAATCAGCCCCAGCATTTT	17	TRBV15	TRBJ1-5	.	.
CASSPLAQPNTEAFF	TGTGCCAGCTCACCACTAGCACAGCCGAACACTGAAGCTTTCTTT	15	TRBV18	TRBJ1-1	.	.
CASSPLGQQETQYF	TGTGCCAGCAGCCCCCTGGGACAGCAAGAGACCCAGTACTTC	14	TRBV7-2	TRBJ2-5	TRBD1	.
CASSLIYGEAFF	TGTGCCAGCAGCTTGATCTACGGTGAAGCTTTCTTT	12	TRBV7-8	TRBJ1-1	.	few
CASSERSGGQTQYF	TGTGCCAGCAGTGAACGGTCTGGAGGACAGACCCAGTACTTC	14	TRBV2	TRBJ2-5	.	once
CATSRTLARLPDTQYF	TGTGCCACCAGCAGAACCTTGGCTCGCCTCCCAGATACGCAGTATTTT	16	TRBV15	TRBJ2-3	.	.
CASSERADAGELFF	TGTGCCAGCAGCGAGAGGGCGGATGCCGGGGAGCTGTTTTTT	14	TRBV9	TRBJ2-2	.	.
CASSLFPGVRETQYF	TGTGCCAGCAGCTTATTTCCGGGAGTGAGAGAGACCCAGTACTTC	15	TRBV7-3	TRBJ2-5	.	.
CASNWGNQPQHF	TGTGCCAGCAACTGGGGGAATCAGCCCCAGCATTTT	12	TRBV28	TRBJ1-5	.	.
CASSEFMVSAYNEQFF	TGTGCCAGCAGTGAGTTCATGGTCTCGGCTTACAATGAGCAGTTCTTC	16	TRBV2	TRBJ2-1	.	.
CASSPDGHTEAFF	TGCGCCAGCAGCCCGGACGGTCACACTGAAGCTTTCTTT	13	TRBV5-1	TRBJ1-1	.	few
CASSLGQPSSGNTIYF	TGTGCCAGCAGCCTCGGACAGCCTAGCTCTGGAAACACCATATATTTT	16	TRBV7-6	TRBJ1-3	.	.
CASSPGLAPRHRTQYF	TGCGCCAGCAGCCCTGGACTAGCGCCCCGTCATAGGACCCAGTACTTC	16	TRBV5-1	TRBJ2-5	TRBD2	.
CASSLDRGLANVYTF	TGTGCCAGCAGCTTAGATCGGGGACTCGCCAACGTCTACACCTTC	15	TRBV11-2	TRBJ1-2	.	.
CASVWDITDTQYF	TGTGCCAGCGTTTGGGATATCACAGATACGCAGTATTTT	13	TRBV2	TRBJ2-3	.	.
CASSVTSGVIYEQYF	TGTGCCAGCAGCGTCACTAGCGGAGTTATCTACGAGCAGTACTTC	15	TRBV28	TRBJ2-7	TRBD2	.
CASSFSMRAQYF	TGTGCCAGCAGTTTTTCTATGAGAGCGCAGTATTTT	12	TRBV28	TRBJ2-3	.	.
CASSNPANLGGETQYF	TGTGCCAGTAGTAACCCGGCAAACCTTGGGGGAGAGACCCAGTACTTC	16	TRBV19	TRBJ2-5	.	.
CASIHGGRGGTDTQYF	TGTGCCAGCATTCATGGGGGGAGGGGAGGCACAGATACGCAGTATTTT	16	TRBV28	TRBJ2-3	TRBD2	.
CASSIYGRIGQRTEAFF	TGCGCCAGCAGCATCTATGGACGAATTGGGCAGAGGACTGAAGCTTTCTTT	17	TRBV5-1	TRBJ1-1	.	.
CASSQTRSYEQYF	TGTGCCAGTAGTCAAACTAGGTCCTACGAGCAGTACTTC	13	TRBV19	TRBJ2-7	.	.
CASQTGRVAKNIQYF	TGTGCCAGCCAGACAGGGAGGGTAGCCAAAAACATTCAGTACTTC	15	TRBV28	TRBJ2-4	.	.
CASSLAPLAGGLVDTQYF	TGCGCCAGCAGCTTGGCCCCTCTAGCGGGAGGGCTAGTGGATACGCAGTATTTT	18	TRBV5-1	TRBJ2-3	TRBD2	once
CASSPTGPSGTGAFF	TGTGCCAGCAGCCCAACGGGACCGTCGGGAACTGGAGCTTTCTTT	15	TRBV11-2	TRBJ1-1	.	.
CASSLLGLAEYEQYF	TGTGCCAGCAGCTTACTCGGCCTAGCGGAGTACGAGCAGTACTTC	15	TRBV7-9	TRBJ2-7	TRBD2	.
CASSPPSGQGGSYEQYF	TGTGCCAGCTCACCACCGTCGGGACAGGGAGGTAGCTACGAGCAGTACTTC	17	TRBV18	TRBJ2-7	TRBD1	once
CASSLRTGEDTEAFF	TGTGCCAGCAGTCTACGGACAGGGGAGGACACTGAAGCTTTCTTT	15	TRBV6-6	TRBJ1-1	TRBD1	.
CASSEFRGGSTEAFF	TGTGCCAGCAGCGAGTTTCGAGGGGGCTCCACTGAAGCTTTCTTT	15	TRBV25-1	TRBJ1-1	TRBD1	.
CAWDSGANVLTF	TGTGCCTGGGATTCTGGGGCCAACGTCCTGACTTTC	12	TRBV30	TRBJ2-6	.	.
CASSFRQAQSFLAGNTIYF	TGTGCCAGCAGCTTCCGACAGGCCCAAAGCTTCTTGGCGGGAAACACCATATATTTT	19	TRBV5-6	TRBJ1-3	.	.
CASSYRPSKYEQYF	TGTGCCAGCAGTTACCGTCCGTCCAAGTACGAGCAGTACTTC	14	TRBV6-5	TRBJ2-7	.	.
CASSYSFSGSFSTQYF	TGTGCCAGCAGTTACTCATTTAGCGGGAGCTTTAGTACGCAGTATTTT	16	TRBV6-6	TRBJ2-3	TRBD2	.
CASSQLFGRNNEQFF	TGCGCCAGCAGCCAGCTATTTGGGCGGAACAATGAGCAGTTCTTC	15	TRBV4-1	TRBJ2-1	.	once
CASQGPESYEQYF	TGTGCCAGCCAGGGACCGGAATCCTACGAGCAGTACTTC	13	TRBV7-2	TRBJ2-7	.	.
CASSLVGGGYTF	TGCGCCAGCAGCTTGGTAGGAGGTGGCTACACCTTC	12	TRBV5-1	TRBJ1-2	.	once
CASSLSGTGGNEQFF	TGTGCCAGCAGCTTGTCCGGAACAGGGGGCAATGAGCAGTTCTTC	15	TRBV5-8	TRBJ2-1	TRBD1	.
CASSRYRGVYGYTF	TGTGCCAGTAGCAGATACAGGGGAGTCTATGGCTACACCTTC	14	TRBV19	TRBJ1-2	TRBD1	.
CASSLSRAETQYF	TGCGCCAGCAGCTTGTCCAGGGCGGAGACCCAGTACTTC	13	TRBV5-1	TRBJ2-5	.	.
CAWSSWDPIVSPGANVLTF	TGTGCCTGGAGTTCCTGGGACCCGATTGTCAGCCCTGGGGCCAACGTCCTGACTTTC	19	TRBV30	TRBJ2-6	.	.
CAISDRTDTQYF	TGTGCCATCAGCGATCGCACAGATACGCAGTATTTT	12	TRBV10-3	TRBJ2-3	.	.
CASSTPRSLVDYEQYF	TGTGCCAGCAGCACCCCCCGGTCCTTGGTCGACTACGAGCAGTACTTC	16	TRBV9	TRBJ2-7	.	.